This T cell receptor beta chain came from a study of response to subunit inactivated influenza vaccine (dated by TCRdb to 2016 to 2019). At the level of the whole study: The study used deep quantitative T cell receptor repertoire profiling to track responses to a trivalent subunit inactivated influenza vaccine.

The CDR3 numbers 14 residues from cysteine through phenylalanine. The DNA shown is the 42-base CDR3, in frame from base 1. Trimming at the junction amounts to 1 base on V and 8 bases on J, and the germline ends lie 14 bases apart. CDR1 and CDR2 are drawn from the germline V gene: LGHNA, YNFKEQ. Only a few counts were recorded for this clonotype. Its specific antigen is unknown. No base qualities exist here, and no much larger clone lies one base off it. The library was prepared using RT-PCR. The reads were generated on an Illumina HiSeq 2500. Through fastp at Q25 and MiXCR, TCRdb rebuilt clones from the public reads, retaining in-frame beta chains. Each CDR3 protein appears once, grouped with its most common genes and DNA. The sample data list 530,000 or so distinct CDR3 sequences, and 14% of these were observed just once. The ten biggest clones cover around 10% of the sample. Overall results and qualifications from the work: The authors proposed that each seasonal influenza vaccination may bring in only a limited number of new T cells.

This chain is built from TRBV4-2 and TRBJ1-2; a tentative D call is TRBD1 (6 bases match). The sequence was obtained from a man in his forties or fifties who received an inactivated influenza vaccine. Donor details come from another sample of the same person, matched by shared clones. The material was PBMCs from blood, obtained about 12 days after vaccination. CDR3 region: CASSQVEGVYGYTF. The sequenced DNA is TGTGCCAGCAGCCAAGTCGAGGGGGTGTACGGCTACACCTTC.